What follows are 2 T cell receptor beta chains derived from one specimen sequenced in a study of T cell responses to AZD1222 COVID-19 vaccine. Data came from immunoSEQ multiplex PCR; TCRdb stores just in-frame clones and leaves some out. Among fewer than 130,000 clones listed, around 96% were seen once. Sample: peripheral blood, taken on day 0 of AZD1222 vaccination. These receptors were taken from an adult in good health.

The V and J genes are TRBV18 and TRBJ2-2; the match to TRBD2 covers 8 bases. CDR3 length equals 15 residues. The junction had 3 bases not matched to a gene; V was cut back by 3 bases and J by 3 bases. Germline V lookup: CDR1 KGHSH, CDR2 LQKENI. CDR3 sequence (DNA): TGTGCCAGCTCACCTCTGCGGGGGGACACCGGGGAGCTGTTTTTT. Protein: CASSPLRGDTGELFF.

In DNA, the CDR3 is TGTGCCAGCAGTTACTCCCCCAAGGGGAGTAGCACTGAAGCTTTCTTT. It translates to CASSYSPKGSSTEAFF. The rearrangement joins TRBV6-5 to TRBJ1-1; maybe TRBD1 (5 bases). Per the germline V gene, CDR1 is MNHEY and CDR2 is SVGAGI. Trimming removed 0 bases at V and 4 bases at J, with 15 bases between. The CDR3 totals 16 residues.